The clone carrying this TCR beta chain showed up just a few times. Antigen specificity is unknown. This specimen comes from a study of T cells in Graves' hyperthyroidism and ophthalmopathy. Background on the study: Peripheral blood was drawn at first diagnosis, prior to all treatment. Study-wide results and limits: Most expanded thyroid clonotypes above 0.001 also appeared in blood.

The CDR3 spans 14 residues. CDR1 MDHEN and CDR2 SYDVKM come from the germline V gene. Trimming removed 5 bases at V and 8 bases at J, with 16 bases between. The TCR beta CDR3 regions underwent amplification using RNA transcripts as the source. HTBI primers drove first-round RT-PCR of the TCR CDR3. TCRdb redid the calling of the multiplex PCR reads with MiXCR, one entry per CDR3 protein. The table has fewer than 750,000 distinct CDR3 sequences, around 15% seen once. Active moderate-to-severe ophthalmopathy, Clinical Activity Score at least 3, NOSPECS at least 4, under 3 months' duration. The specimen was blood. V usage is TRBV28 and J usage is TRBJ2-1; D possibly corresponds to TRBD1 (6 bases). This TCR came from a woman aged 50 to 60 with Graves' ophthalmopathy. The CDR3 sequence: CASSRGSREDEQFF. Written as DNA, the CDR3 is TGTGCCAGCAGTAGGGGGTCCCGCGAGGATGAGCAGTTCTTC.